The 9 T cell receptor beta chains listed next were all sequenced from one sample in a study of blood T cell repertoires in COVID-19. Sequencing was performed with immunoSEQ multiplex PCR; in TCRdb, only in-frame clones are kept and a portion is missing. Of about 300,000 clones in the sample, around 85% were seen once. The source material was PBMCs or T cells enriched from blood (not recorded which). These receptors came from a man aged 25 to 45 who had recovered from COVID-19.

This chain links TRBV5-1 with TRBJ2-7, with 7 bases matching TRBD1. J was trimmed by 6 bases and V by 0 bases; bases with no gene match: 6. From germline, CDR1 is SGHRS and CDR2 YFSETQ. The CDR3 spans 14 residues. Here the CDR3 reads CASSLDRGLLEQYF. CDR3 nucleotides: TGCGCCAGCAGCTTGGATAGGGGGCTTCTCGAGCAGTACTTC.

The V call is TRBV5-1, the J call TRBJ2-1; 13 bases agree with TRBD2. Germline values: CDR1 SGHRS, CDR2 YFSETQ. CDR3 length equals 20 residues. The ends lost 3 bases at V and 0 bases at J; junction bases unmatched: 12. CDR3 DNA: TGCGCCAGCAGCTCTGGACTAGCGGGGGCCACCACGAGCTCCTACAATGAGCAGTTCTTC. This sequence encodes CASSSGLAGATTSSYNEQFF.

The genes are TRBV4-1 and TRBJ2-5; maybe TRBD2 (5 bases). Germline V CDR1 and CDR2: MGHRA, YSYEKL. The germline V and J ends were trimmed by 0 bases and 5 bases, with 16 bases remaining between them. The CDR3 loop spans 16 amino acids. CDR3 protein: CASSQETPWSGETQYF. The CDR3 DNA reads TGCGCCAGCAGCCAAGAGACACCATGGAGCGGCGAGACCCAGTACTTC.

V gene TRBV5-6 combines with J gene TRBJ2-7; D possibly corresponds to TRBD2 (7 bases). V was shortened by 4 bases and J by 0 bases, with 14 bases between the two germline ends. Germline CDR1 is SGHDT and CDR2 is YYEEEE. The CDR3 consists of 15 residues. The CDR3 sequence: CASSLGGPSSYEQYF. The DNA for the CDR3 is TGTGCCAGCAGCCTCGGGGGGCCCAGCTCCTACGAGCAGTACTTC.

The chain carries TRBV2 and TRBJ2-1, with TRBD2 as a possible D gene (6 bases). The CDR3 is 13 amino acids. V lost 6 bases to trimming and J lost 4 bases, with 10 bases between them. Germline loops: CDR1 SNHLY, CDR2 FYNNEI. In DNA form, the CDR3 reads TGTGCCAGCAGAGCGACTAGTTACAATGAGCAGTTCTTC. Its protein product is CASRATSYNEQFF.

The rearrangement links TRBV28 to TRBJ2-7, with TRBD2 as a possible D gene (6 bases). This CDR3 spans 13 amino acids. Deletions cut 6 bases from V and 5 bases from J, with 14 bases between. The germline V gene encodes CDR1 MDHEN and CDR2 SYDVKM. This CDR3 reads CASRGRPYDEQYF. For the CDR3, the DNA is TGTGCCAGCAGAGGGAGGCCTTATGACGAGCAGTACTTC.

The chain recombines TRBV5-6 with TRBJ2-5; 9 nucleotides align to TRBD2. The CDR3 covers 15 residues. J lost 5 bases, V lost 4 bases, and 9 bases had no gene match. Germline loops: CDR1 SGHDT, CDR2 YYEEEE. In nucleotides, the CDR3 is TGTGCCAGCAGCAGAGGGGCTAGCGGGGCCGAGACCCAGTACTTC. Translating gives CASSRGASGAETQYF.

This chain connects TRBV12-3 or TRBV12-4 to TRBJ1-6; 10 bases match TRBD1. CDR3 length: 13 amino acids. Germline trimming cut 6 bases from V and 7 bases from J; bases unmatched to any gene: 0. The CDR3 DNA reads TGTGCCAGCAGGACAGGGGGCAATTCACCCCTCCACTTT. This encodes CASRTGGNSPLHF.

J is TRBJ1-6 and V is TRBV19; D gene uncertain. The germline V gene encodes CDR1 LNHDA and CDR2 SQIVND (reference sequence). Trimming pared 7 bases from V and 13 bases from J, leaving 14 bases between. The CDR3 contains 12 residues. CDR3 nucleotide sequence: TGTGCCAGTAATGGTAAAGGAGCGCCCCTCCACTTT. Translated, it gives CASNGKGAPLHF.